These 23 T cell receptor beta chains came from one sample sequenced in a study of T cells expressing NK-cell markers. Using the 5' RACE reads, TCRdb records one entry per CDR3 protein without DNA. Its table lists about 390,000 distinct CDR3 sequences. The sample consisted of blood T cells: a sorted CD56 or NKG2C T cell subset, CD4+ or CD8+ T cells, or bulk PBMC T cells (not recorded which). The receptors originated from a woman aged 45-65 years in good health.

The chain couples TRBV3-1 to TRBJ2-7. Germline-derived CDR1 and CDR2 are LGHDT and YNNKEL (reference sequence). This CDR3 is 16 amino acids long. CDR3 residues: CASSQEFGGVFYEQYF.

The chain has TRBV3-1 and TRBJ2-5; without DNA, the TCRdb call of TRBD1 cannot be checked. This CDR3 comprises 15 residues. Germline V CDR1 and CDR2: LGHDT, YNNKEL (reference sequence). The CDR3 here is CASSQDGLQGETQYF.

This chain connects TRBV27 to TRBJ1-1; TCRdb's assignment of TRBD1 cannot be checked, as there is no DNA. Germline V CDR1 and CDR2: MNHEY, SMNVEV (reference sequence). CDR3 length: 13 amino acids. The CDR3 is CASSGTFHTEAFF.

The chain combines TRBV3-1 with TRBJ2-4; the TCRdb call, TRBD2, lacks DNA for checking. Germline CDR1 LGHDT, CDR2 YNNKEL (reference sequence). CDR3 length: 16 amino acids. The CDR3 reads CASSEAAGLAKNIQYF.

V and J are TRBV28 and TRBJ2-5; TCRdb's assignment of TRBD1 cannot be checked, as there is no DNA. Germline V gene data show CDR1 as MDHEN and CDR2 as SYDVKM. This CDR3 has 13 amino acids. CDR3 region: CASSLSGGGTQYF.

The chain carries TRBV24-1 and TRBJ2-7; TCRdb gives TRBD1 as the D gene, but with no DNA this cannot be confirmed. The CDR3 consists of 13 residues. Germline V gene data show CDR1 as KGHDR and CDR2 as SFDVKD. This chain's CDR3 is CATSGGASYEQYF.

CDR3 amino acids: CASRSGQGDSYNEQFF. The chain links TRBV12-3 or TRBV12-4 to TRBJ2-1; the D gene TCRdb calls, TRBD1, cannot be checked with no DNA. CDR3 size: 16 residues.

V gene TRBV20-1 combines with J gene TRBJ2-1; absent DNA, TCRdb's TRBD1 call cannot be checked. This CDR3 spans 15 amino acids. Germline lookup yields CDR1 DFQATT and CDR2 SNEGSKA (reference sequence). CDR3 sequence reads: CSASPWGERLDEQFF.

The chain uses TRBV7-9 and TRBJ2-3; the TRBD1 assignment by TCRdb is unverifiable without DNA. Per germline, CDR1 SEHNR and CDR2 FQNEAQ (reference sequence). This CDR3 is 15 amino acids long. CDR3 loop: CASSYQGRVTDTQYF.

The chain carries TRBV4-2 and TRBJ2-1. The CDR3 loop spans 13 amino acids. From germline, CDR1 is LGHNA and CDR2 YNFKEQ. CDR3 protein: CASSQEVASSPFF.

The CDR3 sequence is CASSLGLARYEQFF. The chain carries TRBV12-3 or TRBV12-4 and TRBJ2-1; without DNA, the TCRdb call of TRBD2 cannot be checked. The CDR3 spans 14 residues.

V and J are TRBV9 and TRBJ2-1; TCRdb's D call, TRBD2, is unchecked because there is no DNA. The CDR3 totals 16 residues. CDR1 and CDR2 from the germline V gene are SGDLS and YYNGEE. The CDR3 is CASSVEVSANYNEQFF.

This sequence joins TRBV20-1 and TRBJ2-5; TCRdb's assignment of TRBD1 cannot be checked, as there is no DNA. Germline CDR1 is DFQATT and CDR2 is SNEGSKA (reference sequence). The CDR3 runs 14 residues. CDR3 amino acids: CSASLASALETQYF.

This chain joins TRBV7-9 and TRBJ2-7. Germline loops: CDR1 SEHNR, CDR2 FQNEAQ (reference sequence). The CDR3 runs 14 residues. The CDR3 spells CASSSRRSPYEQYF.

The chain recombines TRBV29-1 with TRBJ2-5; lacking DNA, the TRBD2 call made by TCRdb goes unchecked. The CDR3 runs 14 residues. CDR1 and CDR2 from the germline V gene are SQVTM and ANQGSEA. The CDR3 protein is CSVGIAGIQETQYF.

The CDR3 loop is CSAPKRGGGETQYF. This rearrangement joins TRBV20-1 to TRBJ2-5; TCRdb lists TRBD2, though no DNA is available to test this call. The V gene's germline CDR1 is DFQATT and CDR2 SNEGSKA (reference sequence). This CDR3 comprises 14 residues.

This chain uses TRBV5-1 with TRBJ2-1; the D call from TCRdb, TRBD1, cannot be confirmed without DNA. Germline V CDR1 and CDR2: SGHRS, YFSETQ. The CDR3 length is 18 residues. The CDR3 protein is CASSFTGQGASSYNEQFF.

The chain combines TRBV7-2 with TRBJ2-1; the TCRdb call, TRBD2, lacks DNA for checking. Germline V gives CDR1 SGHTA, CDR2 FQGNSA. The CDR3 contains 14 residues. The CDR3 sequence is CASKGSLIYNEQFF.

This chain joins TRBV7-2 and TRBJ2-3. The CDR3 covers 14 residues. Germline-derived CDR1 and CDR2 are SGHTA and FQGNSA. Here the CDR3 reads CASSLFPEADTQYF.

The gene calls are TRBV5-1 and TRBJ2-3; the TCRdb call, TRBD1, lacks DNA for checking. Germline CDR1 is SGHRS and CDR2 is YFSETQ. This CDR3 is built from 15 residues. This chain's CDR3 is CASSLGGTRTDTQYF.

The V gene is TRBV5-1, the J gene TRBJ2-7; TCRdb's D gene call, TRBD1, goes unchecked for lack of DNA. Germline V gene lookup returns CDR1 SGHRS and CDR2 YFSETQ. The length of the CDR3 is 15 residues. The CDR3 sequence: CASSNRPGAHYEQYF.

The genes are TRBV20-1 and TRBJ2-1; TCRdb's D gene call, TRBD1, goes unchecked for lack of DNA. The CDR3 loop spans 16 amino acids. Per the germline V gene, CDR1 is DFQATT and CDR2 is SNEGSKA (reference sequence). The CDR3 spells CSASGWDRGLGNEQFF.

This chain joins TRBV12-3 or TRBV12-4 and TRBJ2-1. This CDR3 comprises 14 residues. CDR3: CASNQGRVWYEQFF.